These 6 T cell receptor beta chains were sequenced from one sample in a study of blood T cell repertoires in COVID-19. The protocol was immunoSEQ multiplex PCR, while the TCRdb copy is restricted to in-frame clones and leaves out a portion. The table includes hundreds of thousands of clones, approximately 89% detected once. Sequencing was performed on peripheral blood. Receptors were obtained from a young man with COVID-19, enrolled during active disease.

The rearrangement joins TRBV11-3 to TRBJ2-2; TRBD1 aligns across 8 bases. Germline values: CDR1 SGHNT, CDR2 YENEEA. The trim removed 3 bases at V and 4 bases at J, leaving 4 bases unmatched. CDR3 length equals 15 residues. The CDR3 loop reads CASSFRQGSTGELFF. DNA for the CDR3: TGTGCCAGCAGCTTCCGACAGGGGAGCACCGGGGAGCTGTTTTTT.

This clone appeared a few times. The chain joins TRBV2 to TRBJ1-5; TRBD1 aligns across 11 bases. Germline V gene sequence: CDR1 SNHLY, CDR2 FYNNEI. With V trimmed by 8 bases and J by 5 bases, 8 bases remained unmatched. The CDR3 contains 15 residues. CDR3 in DNA: TGTGCCAGCGGGTTGGACAGGGGGCGGGATCAGCCCCAGCATTTT. Its protein product is CASGLDRGRDQPQHF. The entire variable domain, with the rest obtained from reference TRBV2 and TRBJ1-5, is as follows: EPEVTQTPSHQVTQMGQEVILRCVPISNHLYFYWYRQILGQKVEFLVSFYNNEISEKSEIFDDQFSVERPDGSNFTLKIRSTKLEDSAMYFCASGLDRGRDQPQHFGDGTRLSIL.

The chain employs TRBV13 and TRBJ1-5, with D maybe TRBD1 (5 bases). Germline CDR1 PRHDT, CDR2 FYEKMQ (reference sequence). The CDR3 has 16 residues. The ends were cut back, 5 bases at V and 0 bases at J, with 14 bases in the middle. The CDR3 sequence: CASSPPTAYSNQPQHF. CDR3 DNA: TGTGCCAGCAGCCCTCCGACAGCCTATAGCAATCAGCCCCAGCATTTT.

V is TRBV7-9 and J is TRBJ2-2; D call uncertain. Germline-derived CDR1 and CDR2 are SEHNR and FQNEAQ (reference sequence). V gave up 7 bases and J gave up 4 bases, with 13 bases separating them. The CDR3 extends over 14 amino acids. CDR3 nucleotides: TGTGCCAGCATCCCCACGGAGCGCACCGGGGAGCTGTTTTTT. Translating gives CASIPTERTGELFF.

This rearrangement joins TRBV7-9 to TRBJ2-1, with 9 nucleotides matching TRBD2. Germline values: CDR1 SEHNR, CDR2 FQNEAQ (reference sequence). V gave up 2 bases and J gave up 1 base; unmatched junction bases: 6. The CDR3 totals 17 residues. The CDR3 loop reads CASSLRSGRVSYNEQFF. The CDR3, as DNA: TGTGCCAGCAGCTTACGTAGCGGGAGAGTGTCCTACAATGAGCAGTTCTTC. Filled out from reference TRBV7-9 and TRBJ2-1, the complete variable domain reads DTGVSQNPRHKITKRGQNVTFRCDPISEHNRLYWYRQTLGQGPEFLTYFQNEAQLEKSRLLSDRFSAERPKGSFSTLEIQRTEQGDSAMYLCASSLRSGRVSYNEQFFGPGTRLTVL.

CDR3 coding DNA: TGTGCCTGTTGGGGGGCTAGCGGGTCCTACGAGCAGTACTTC. This gives the protein CACWGASGSYEQYF. The J gene is TRBJ2-7, the V gene TRBV30, with 8 bases aligning to TRBD2. The CDR3 has 14 amino acids. Trimming took 6 bases from V and 1 from J; bases not matched to a gene: 8. Germline loops: CDR1 GTSNPN, CDR2 SVGIG (reference sequence).